One sample yielded the 24 T cell receptor beta chains listed below, sequenced in a study of T cell repertoires in cytomegalovirus infection. TCRdb reanalysed the reads using MiXCR and keeps one entry per CDR3 protein. The sample shows roughly 760,000 distinct CDR3 sequences, 35% of them seen only once. Sample: PBMCs. The receptors shown here come from a human donor in good health (CMV status not recorded). Some clones in this sample may be carry-over from other donors' samples.

V is TRBV24-1 and J is TRBJ2-1, with a weak D call TRBD1 (6 bases). Trimming cost V 3 bases and J 7 bases, with 18 bases left between them. This CDR3 contains 16 residues. Germline assignment: CDR1 KGHDR and CDR2 SFDVKD. CDR3 nucleotides: TGTGCCACCAGTGATACCGGGACAACAATCTGGAATGAGCAGTTCTTC. As protein: CATSDTGTTIWNEQFF.

This rearrangement joins TRBV28 to TRBJ2-3; D not resolved. The CDR3 is 15 residues long. The V end lost 4 bases, the J end lost 2 bases, and 13 bases lay between the germline ends. CDR1 is MDHEN, CDR2 SYDVKM, per germline. The CDR3 sequence is CASSSPGAHTDTQYF. The CDR3, as DNA: TGTGCCAGCAGTTCCCCGGGCGCGCACACAGATACGCAGTATTTT.

This rearrangement joins TRBV28 to TRBJ1-5, with TRBD1 matching 11 bases. J lost 0 bases, V lost 6 bases, and 10 bases had no gene match. Germline lookup yields CDR1 MDHEN and CDR2 SYDVKM. This CDR3 spans 18 amino acids. As DNA, the CDR3 is TGTGCCAGCAGCCCCGGGACAGGGGGTTATTATAGCAATCAGCCCCAGCATTTT. Translating it yields CASSPGTGGYYSNQPQHF.

The chain is built from TRBV5-1 and TRBJ2-3; maybe TRBD1 (6 bases). The CDR3 length is 14 residues. V lost 5 bases to trimming and J lost 4 bases, with 14 bases between them. Germline CDR1 and CDR2: SGHRS and YFSETQ. CDR3 nucleotides: TGCGCCAGCAGTAGGGGGTTAGCAGCAGATACGCAGTATTTT. Its protein is CASSRGLAADTQYF. The full variable domain, completed using reference TRBV5-1 and TRBJ2-3, is KAGVTQTPRYLIKTRGQQVTLSCSPISGHRSVSWYQQTPGQGLQFLFEYFSETQRNKGNFPGRFSGRQFSNSRSEMNVSTLELGDSALYLCASSRGLAADTQYFGPGTRLTVL.

V usage is TRBV3-1 and J usage is TRBJ1-1, with D unresolved. The V and J ends lost 1 base and 1 base respectively, with 13 bases between them. Germline V gives CDR1 LGHDT, CDR2 YNNKEL (reference sequence). CDR3 length equals 16 residues. The CDR3 spells CASSQGGATRNTEAFF. CDR3 nucleotide sequence: TGTGCCAGCAGCCAAGGGGGAGCAACCAGGAACACTGAAGCTTTCTTT.

The chain recombines TRBV28 with TRBJ1-2; 7 bases line up with TRBD1. V was clipped by 7 bases and J by 8 bases; unmatched bases: 13. Per the germline V gene, CDR1 is MDHEN and CDR2 is SYDVKM. This CDR3 is 14 amino acids long. CDR3 sequence (DNA): TGTGCCAGCACCTCCGGGTTGGGAGGGGGCGGCTACACCTTC. It is translated as CASTSGLGGGGYTF.

This clonotype was seen only a few times. The rearrangement links TRBV10-3 to TRBJ1-2; D not certain. V gave up 3 bases and J gave up 4 bases, with 9 bases separating them. Germline lookup yields CDR1 ENHRY and CDR2 SYGVKD. The CDR3 contains 13 residues. CDR3 coding DNA: TGTGCCATCAGTGACGGGAGCTTCTATGGCTACACCTTC. It is translated as CAISDGSFYGYTF.

This clonotype was seen only a few times. The J gene is TRBJ2-3, the V gene TRBV19; TRBD2 agrees at 8 bases. V lost 9 bases, J lost 7 bases, and 3 bases stayed unmatched. The CDR3 length is 11 residues. CDR1 LNHDA and CDR2 SQIVND come from the germline V gene (reference sequence). This CDR3 is CASGGAHTQYF. The CDR3 DNA reads TGTGCCAGCGGGGGGGCACATACGCAGTATTTT.

This chain uses TRBV27 with TRBJ1-5; TRBD1 matches 8 bases. The CDR3 spans 14 residues. Germline loops: CDR1 MNHEY, CDR2 SMNVEV (reference sequence). CDR3 nucleotide sequence: TGTGACATCACCGACAGGGGATGGGGTCAGCCCCAGCATTTT. Translation: CDITDRGWGQPQHF.

In its sample, this clonotype was seen many times. The rearrangement joins TRBV7-2 to TRBJ1-2, with D unresolved. Germline V lookup: CDR1 SGHTA, CDR2 FQGNSA. The V end lost 5 bases, the J end lost 2 bases, and 9 bases lay between the germline ends. The CDR3 contains 13 residues. The CDR3 DNA reads TGTGCCAGCAGCCCGGACGTGAACTATGGCTACACCTTC. As protein: CASSPDVNYGYTF. The variable domain in full, completed from reference TRBV7-2 and TRBJ1-2, reads GAGVSQSPSNKVTEKGKDVELRCDPISGHTALYWYRQSLGQGLEFLIYFQGNSAPDKSGLPSDRFSAERTGGSVSTLTIQRTQQEDSAVYLCASSPDVNYGYTFGSGTRLTVV.

CDR3 DNA sequence: TGTGCCAGCAGCTTTATTCGGACTAGCGGGAGAGGGGGAACCGGGGAGCTGTTTTTT. The encoded protein is CASSFIRTSGRGGTGELFF. This chain uses TRBV7-2 with TRBJ2-2; 13 positions agree with TRBD2. CDR1 is SGHTA and CDR2 is FQGNSA in the germline V gene. The CDR3 runs 19 residues. V shed 3 bases, J shed 5 bases, and the junction held 12 bases outside the gene matches.

This clonotype was recorded only once. V gene TRBV5-1 combines with J gene TRBJ1-2, with D possibly being TRBD1 (5 bases). CDR1 and CDR2 (germline): SGHRS, YFSETQ. This CDR3 contains 13 residues. The V end lost 2 bases, the J end lost 8 bases, and 13 bases lay between the germline ends. CDR3 amino acids: CASSFQGSEGYTF. The CDR3, as DNA: TGCGCCAGCAGCTTCCAGGGATCGGAGGGCTACACCTTC.

V gene TRBV6-6 combines with J gene TRBJ1-1; D might be TRBD1 (5 bases). Germline V CDR1 and CDR2: MNHNY, SVGAGI (reference sequence). Trimming pared 9 bases from V and 3 bases from J, leaving 20 bases between. The CDR3 runs to 15 residues. CDR3 in DNA: TGTGCCAGAAGTAACCGGGGTCAGGGCCACACTGAAGCTTTCTTT. Translation: CARSNRGQGHTEAFF.

The rearrangement uses TRBV5-1 and TRBJ2-2; the D call may be TRBD1 or TRBD2 (5 bases each). This CDR3 spans 16 amino acids. V shed 0 bases and J shed 4 bases, with 13 bases lying between them. In germline, CDR1 is SGHRS, CDR2 YFSETQ. The CDR3 nucleotides read TGCGCCAGCAGCTTGGCATCCGGGGCGAGCACCGGGGAGCTGTTTTTT. It specifies CASSLASGASTGELFF.

This clonotype was seen only a few times. V is TRBV27 and J is TRBJ1-5; weak D call: TRBD1 (5 bases). Germline assignment: CDR1 MNHEY and CDR2 SMNVEV (reference sequence). The CDR3 length is 18 residues. The V end lost 0 bases, the J end lost 7 bases, and 22 bases lay between the germline ends. The CDR3 bases are TGTGCCAGCAGTTTATCGCCTAACCAGCAGGGACCCGGCCAGCCCCAGCATTTT. Amino acids: CASSLSPNQQGPGQPQHF.

The chain joins TRBV7-9 to TRBJ1-1, with D perhaps TRBD1 (5 bases). The V gene lost 11 bases and the J gene lost 1 base, with 14 bases spanning the gap. The CDR3 length is 13 residues. Looked up from germline, CDR1 is SEHNR and CDR2 is FQNEAQ (reference sequence). The CDR3 sequence is CAGAGNRNTEAFF. CDR3 bases: TGTGCCGGAGCAGGGAACAGGAACACTGAAGCTTTCTTT.

The table lists this clonotype with a few counts. The rearrangement joins TRBV4-1 to TRBJ1-2; D may be TRBD1 (6 bases). This CDR3 has 15 amino acids. The germline CDR1 and CDR2 sequences are MGHRA and YSYEKL. V dropped 1 base and J dropped 2 bases, with 11 bases sitting between them. The CDR3 loop reads CASSQVGGLNYGYTF. CDR3 nucleotide sequence: TGCGCCAGCAGCCAAGTAGGGGGGTTAAACTATGGCTACACCTTC.

The genes are TRBV7-8 and TRBJ1-6; perhaps TRBD1 as D (6 bases). The CDR3 contains 15 residues. Trimming took 2 bases from V and 5 from J, leaving 10 bases between them. Germline CDR1 is SGHVS and CDR2 is FQNEAQ. CDR3 DNA sequence: TGTGCCAGCAGCTTATCAGGGGACGATAATTCACCCCTCCACTTT. The encoded protein is CASSLSGDDNSPLHF.

This clonotype has just a few counts. The rearrangement joins TRBV7-8 to TRBJ2-5; TRBD1 matches at 8 bases. Germline V gene sequence: CDR1 SGHVS, CDR2 FQNEAQ. With V trimmed by 1 base and J by 3 bases, 4 bases remained unmatched. The CDR3 has 15 amino acids. The CDR3 sequence: CASSLGGQVEETQYF. CDR3 DNA sequence: TGTGCCAGCAGCTTAGGGGGACAGGTTGAAGAGACCCAGTACTTC. The full variable domain, its missing parts supplied by reference TRBV7-8 and TRBJ2-5, is GAGVSQSPRYKVAKRGQDVALRCDPISGHVSLFWYQQALGQGPEFLTYFQNEAQLDKSGLPSDRFFAERPEGSVSTLKIQRTQQEDSAVYLCASSLGGQVEETQYFGPGTRLLVL.

This clonotype was seen more than once but under ten times. The chain recombines TRBV7-9 with TRBJ2-7; a weak D match, TRBD1 (6 bases). CDR1 is SEHNR and CDR2 is FQNEAQ in the germline V gene (reference sequence). This CDR3 has 13 amino acids. The V end was cut by 0 bases, the J end by 6 bases, with 9 bases between. CDR3 in amino acids: CASSLAEGGEQYF. In DNA form, the CDR3 reads TGTGCCAGCAGCTTAGCGGAAGGGGGCGAGCAGTACTTC. Full variable domain (rest looked up from reference TRBV7-9 and TRBJ2-7): DTGVSQNPRHKITKRGQNVTFRCDPISEHNRLYWYRQTLGQGPEFLTYFQNEAQLEKSRLLSDRFSAERPKGSFSTLEIQRTEQGDSAMYLCASSLAEGGEQYFGPGTRLTVT.

In its sample, this clonotype was seen once. This chain uses TRBV10-3 with TRBJ1-1; 8 bases line up with TRBD1. The CDR3 extends over 14 amino acids. Trimming removed 7 bases from V and 1 base from J; junction bases left unmatched: 5. Germline V lookup: CDR1 ENHRY, CDR2 SYGVKD. In DNA form, the CDR3 reads TGTGCCATCACCGCCGGGACAGGGAACACTGAAGCTTTCTTT. It specifies CAITAGTGNTEAFF.

J is TRBJ2-7 and V is TRBV29-1; no clear D gene. The germline V and J ends were trimmed by 4 bases and 0 bases, with 13 bases remaining between them. The CDR3 sequence is 14 residues long. Germline CDR1 and CDR2: SQVTM and ANQGSEA. The CDR3 is CSVVGGDSSYEQYF. Written as DNA, the CDR3 is TGCAGCGTTGTAGGCGGAGACTCCTCCTACGAGCAGTACTTC.

This clonotype was found a few times. The V call is TRBV7-2, the J call TRBJ1-2; TRBD1 is a possible D gene (6 bases). The V gene lost 1 base and the J gene lost 4 bases, with 16 bases spanning the gap. CDR3 size: 16 residues. Germline CDR1 and CDR2: SGHTA and FQGNSA. Here the CDR3 DNA reads TGTGCCAGCAGCTTAGATTTCACAGGGCCTTTCTATGGCTACACCTTC. Amino acid sequence: CASSLDFTGPFYGYTF.

This clonotype was recorded many times. The chain is built from TRBV7-2 and TRBJ2-1, with 8 bases that match TRBD2. The trim removed 5 bases at V and 6 bases at J, leaving 18 bases unmatched. The CDR3 is 18 residues long. In germline, CDR1 is SGHTA, CDR2 FQGNSA. The CDR3: CASSIPLRSGGNLNEQFF. CDR3 bases: TGTGCCAGCAGCATTCCTCTTCGATCGGGAGGGAACCTCAATGAGCAGTTCTTC. Using reference TRBV7-2 and TRBJ2-1 for the parts outside the CDR3, the full variable domain is GAGVSQSPSNKVTEKGKDVELRCDPISGHTALYWYRQSLGQGLEFLIYFQGNSAPDKSGLPSDRFSAERTGGSVSTLTIQRTQQEDSAVYLCASSIPLRSGGNLNEQFFGPGTRLTVL.